A single sample is the source of the 29 T cell receptor beta chains below, sequenced in a study of blood T cell repertoires in COVID-19. Profiled with immunoSEQ multiplex PCR; TCRdb holds only in-frame clones, not every one. This sample has roughly 400,000 clones, with around 92% found just once. Sequencing was carried out using PBMCs or T cells enriched from blood (not recorded which). These receptors came from a woman in her 30s who had recovered from COVID-19.

The chain employs TRBV19 and TRBJ1-1; D gene unclear. Germline CDR1 LNHDA, CDR2 SQIVND (reference sequence). V was trimmed by 3 bases and J by 5 bases, leaving 22 bases between them. The CDR3 runs to 17 residues. The CDR3 sequence: CASSIGVWRALETEAFF. The DNA for the CDR3 is TGTGCCAGTAGTATCGGAGTGTGGAGGGCCCTGGAAACTGAAGCTTTCTTT.

The genes are TRBV5-8 and TRBJ1-5, with TRBD1 identical over 8 bases. Germline loops: CDR1 SGHTS, CDR2 YDEGEE. The CDR3 is made up of 16 amino acids. The V and J ends lost 3 bases and 0 bases, in that order; junction bases with no gene match: 5. The CDR3 here is CASSYGTGHSNQPQHF. As DNA, the CDR3 is TGTGCCAGCAGCTATGGGACAGGCCATAGCAATCAGCCCCAGCATTTT.

The chain carries TRBV5-1 and TRBJ1-1; weak D call: TRBD1 (5 bases). Germline lookup yields CDR1 SGHRS and CDR2 YFSETQ. CDR3 length: 16 amino acids. DNA for the CDR3: TGCGCTGAATCGGGGGGGTCTCGCCGTGGGACCGCTGAAGCTTTCTTT. Residues: CAESGGSRRGTAEAFF.

The rearrangement joins TRBV19 to TRBJ1-1, with 7 positions matching TRBD1. The CDR3 has 15 amino acids. The junction had 7 bases not matched to a gene; V was cut back by 5 bases and J by 1 base. The germline V gene encodes CDR1 LNHDA and CDR2 SQIVND (reference sequence). CDR3 sequence reads: CASSRQGGGNTEAFF. CDR3 coding DNA: TGTGCCAGTAGTCGACAGGGCGGTGGGAACACTGAAGCTTTCTTT.

The chain has TRBV7-9 and TRBJ1-5; D is uncertain. The length of the CDR3 is 12 residues. Germline V gene sequence: CDR1 SEHNR, CDR2 FQNEAQ (reference sequence). V was pared by 5 bases and J by 9 bases, with 11 bases between. CDR3 amino acids: CASSLWSLPQHF. The CDR3 DNA is TGTGCCAGCAGCCTTTGGAGTCTGCCCCAGCATTTT. Based on the CDR3 plus reference TRBV7-9 and TRBJ1-5, the full variable domain is DTGVSQNPRHKITKRGQNVTFRCDPISEHNRLYWYRQTLGQGPEFLTYFQNEAQLEKSRLLSDRFSAERPKGSFSTLEIQRTEQGDSAMYLCASSLWSLPQHFGDGTRLSIL.

The chain joins TRBV7-3 to TRBJ1-1, with 12 bases fitting TRBD1. This CDR3 comprises 18 residues. The trim removed 2 bases at V and 5 bases at J, leaving 12 bases unmatched. CDR1 and CDR2 from the germline V gene are SGHTA and FQGTGA. This chain's CDR3 is CASSLPPGQGARGTEAFF. DNA for the CDR3: TGTGCCAGCAGCTTACCCCCGGGACAGGGGGCGCGAGGAACTGAAGCTTTCTTT.

The chain recombines TRBV7-2 with TRBJ2-3; D possibly corresponds to TRBD2 (6 bases). The V end was cut by 5 bases, the J end by 6 bases, with 15 bases between. Germline lookup yields CDR1 SGHTA and CDR2 FQGNSA. The CDR3 spans 14 residues. This chain's CDR3 is CASSPPGGPDTQYF. The CDR3 DNA is TGTGCCAGCAGCCCGCCCGGGGGACCGGATACGCAGTATTTT.

The chain has TRBV28 and TRBJ2-2; tentatively, D is TRBD1 (6 bases). This CDR3 has 14 residues. Germline V gives CDR1 MDHEN, CDR2 SYDVKM. V dropped 6 bases and J dropped 4 bases, with 12 bases sitting between them. The CDR3 loop is CASSFVRGTGELFF. The DNA of the CDR3 is TGTGCCAGCAGCTTCGTCAGGGGCACCGGGGAGCTGTTTTTT.

The V and J genes are TRBV12-5 and TRBJ1-3; TRBD1 agrees at 7 bases. CDR1 LGHNT and CDR2 FRNRAP come from the germline V gene. CDR3 size: 14 residues. V lost 6 bases and J lost 4; bases outside the gene matches: 6. In DNA, the CDR3 is TGTGCTAGTGGAACAGGGGATGGCGGAAACACCATATATTTT. Translation gives CASGTGDGGNTIYF. Using reference TRBV12-5 and TRBJ1-3 for the parts outside the CDR3, the full variable domain is DARVTQTPRHKVTEMGQEVTMRCQPILGHNTVFWYRQTMMQGLELLAYFRNRAPLDDSGMPKDRFSAEMPDATLATLKIQPSEPRDSAVYFCASGTGDGGNTIYFGEGSWLTVV.

The chain combines TRBV7-9 with TRBJ2-5, with 8 bases matching TRBD2. Germline CDR1 and CDR2: SEHNR and FQNEAQ (reference sequence). This CDR3 is 13 amino acids long. Germline trimming cut 6 bases from V and 7 bases from J; bases unmatched to any gene: 7. The CDR3 bases are TGTGCCAGCAGTGAGCGGGAGTACGGGACCCAGTACTTC. As protein: CASSEREYGTQYF.

This clone was recorded only once. The CDR3, as DNA: TGTGCCAGCAGCGTGGGACACCATGCAACTAATGAAAAACTGTTTTTT. Protein: CASSVGHHATNEKLFF. The V gene is TRBV9, the J gene TRBJ1-4; D possibly corresponds to TRBD1 (6 bases). From germline, CDR1 is SGDLS and CDR2 YYNGEE. CDR3 length: 16 residues. V was clipped by 2 bases and J by 0 bases, with 11 bases between them.

DNA for the CDR3: TGTGCCAGCAGCCCCACGGCGGGAGCCTACACCGGGGAGCTGTTTTTT. Translated: CASSPTAGAYTGELFF. The J gene is TRBJ2-2, the V gene TRBV3-1 (or the pseudogene TRBV3-2), with 7 bases matching TRBD2. The CDR3 runs to 16 residues. V lost 4 bases, J lost 3 bases, and 8 bases stayed unmatched. Germline-derived CDR1 and CDR2 are LGHDT and YNNKEL (reference sequence).

The rearrangement uses TRBV5-1 and TRBJ1-3; D uncertain. Germline V CDR1 and CDR2: SGHRS, YFSETQ. V was trimmed by 4 bases and J by 4 bases, leaving 12 bases between them. CDR3 length: 14 residues. The CDR3 DNA follows: TGCGCCAGCAGCGGCGGGAGACGGGGAAACACCATATATTTT. Its translation: CASSGGRRGNTIYF.

This chain connects TRBV28 to TRBJ2-5; 9 bases line up with TRBD1. The germline V gene has CDR1 MDHEN and CDR2 SYDVKM. The CDR3 length is 16 residues. The ends lost 6 bases at V and 2 bases at J; junction bases unmatched: 10. The CDR3 reads CASRPGQGGGQETQYF. The CDR3 DNA reads as TGTGCCAGCAGACCGGGACAGGGCGGAGGTCAAGAGACCCAGTACTTC.

As regards this clone: The missing conserved phenylalanine or tryptophan at the end of this CDR3 makes a read error likely. The DNA is omitted, as the CDR3 cannot be located on it reliably, and the CDR3 follows TCRdb's listing. The genes are TRBV2 and TRBJ1-2; TRBD1, the D gene given by the table, was not confirmed from the DNA. Per the germline V gene, CDR1 is SNHLY and CDR2 is FYNNEI. Inclusive of both ends, the CDR3 amounts to 9 amino acids. This chain's CDR3 is CASPDRLEL.

The chain employs TRBV27 and TRBJ2-3; possibly TRBD2 for D (5 bases). Germline V lookup: CDR1 MNHEY, CDR2 SMNVEV (reference sequence). The CDR3 covers 15 residues. V was cut by 3 bases and J by 7 bases, with 17 bases left in between. CDR3 DNA: TGTGCCAGCAGTTTGAACAATTGGGCGACTAATACGCAGTATTTT. Protein sequence: CASSLNNWATNTQYF.

This chain connects TRBV4-1 to TRBJ1-2; D is possibly TRBD1 (5 bases). Germline V CDR1 and CDR2: MGHRA, YSYEKL. The V and J ends lost 1 base and 4 bases respectively, with 13 bases between them. This CDR3 is built from 15 residues. The chain's CDR3 is CASSQGGLSLYGYTF. The CDR3 DNA sequence: TGCGCCAGCAGCCAAGGGGGACTGTCCCTCTATGGCTACACCTTC.

The V gene is TRBV7-2, the J gene TRBJ2-3; 12 bases are a match to TRBD2. Looked up from germline, CDR1 is SGHTA and CDR2 is FQGNSA. Trimming at V came to 7 bases and at J to 2 bases, leaving 7 bases not matched to a gene. This CDR3 has 16 residues. CDR3 loop: CASTQTSGGFTDTQYF. CDR3 DNA sequence: TGTGCCAGCACCCAGACTAGCGGGGGTTTCACAGATACGCAGTATTTT.

The chain recombines TRBV12-5 with TRBJ1-5, with D possibly TRBD1 on 5 matching bases. The germline CDR1 and CDR2 sequences are LGHNT and FRNRAP. The CDR3 contains 14 residues. Trimming cost V 1 base and J 2 bases, with 6 bases left between them. The CDR3 region has the DNA TGTGCTAGTGGTTTGGGGACACGCAATCAGCCCCAGCATTTT. Its translation: CASGLGTRNQPQHF.

The chain has TRBV19 and TRBJ1-2, with D tentatively TRBD1 (5 bases). Germline CDR1 reads LNHDA; CDR2 reads SQIVND (reference sequence). This CDR3 has 14 residues. V was cut by 7 bases and J by 4 bases, with 16 bases left in between. CDR3 bases: TGTGCCAGTACCGAGCTGACAGTAGGCTATGGCTACACCTTC. Residues: CASTELTVGYGYTF.

The CDR3 here is CASSQSGGTEYGYTF. Here the CDR3 DNA reads TGTGCCAGCAGCCAATCAGGCGGGACAGAATATGGCTACACCTTC. J is TRBJ1-2 and V is TRBV7-9, with TRBD1 matching 7 bases. The V segment lost 5 bases and the J segment 5 bases; nucleotides outside the gene matches: 11. CDR1 is SEHNR, CDR2 FQNEAQ, per germline (reference sequence). This CDR3 has 15 amino acids.

The V gene is TRBV4-3, the J gene TRBJ1-1, with TRBD1 identical over 7 bases. The CDR3 has 15 residues. Germline CDR1 LGHNA, CDR2 YSLEER. Trimming cost V 3 bases and J 4 bases; bases outside gene matches: 8. The CDR3: CASSQEQGMSTEAFF. For the CDR3, the DNA is TGCGCCAGCAGCCAGGAACAGGGGATGAGCACTGAAGCTTTCTTT.

The rearrangement links TRBV7-2 to TRBJ2-7; D is unclear. CDR3 size: 13 residues. The V and J ends lost 4 bases and 0 bases respectively, with 7 bases between them. Germline assignment: CDR1 SGHTA and CDR2 FQGNSA. The CDR3 bases are TGTGCCAGCAGCTCGAGCCCCTCCTACGAGCAGTACTTC. Encoded protein: CASSSSPSYEQYF.

The rearrangement joins TRBV28 to TRBJ1-2; 10 bases are shared with TRBD1. The CDR3 length is 15 residues. Germline loops: CDR1 MDHEN, CDR2 SYDVKM. V lost 10 bases, J lost 6 bases, and 14 bases stayed unmatched. CDR3 sequence reads: CAIKPGQGSLDGYTF. The CDR3 region has the DNA TGTGCCATAAAACCGGGACAGGGGTCCCTAGATGGCTACACCTTC.

This clone appeared once. J is TRBJ2-5 and V is TRBV6-2 or TRBV6-3, with a weak D call TRBD1 (5 bases). The CDR3 is 13 amino acids. Looked up from germline, CDR1 is MNHEY and CDR2 is SVGEGT. V shed 5 bases and J shed 4 bases, with 11 bases lying between them. Written as DNA, the CDR3 is TGTGCCAGCAGTCCCCAGGGTGGAGAGACCCAGTACTTC. Amino acids: CASSPQGGETQYF.

This clone was observed a handful of times. The chain uses TRBV9 and TRBJ1-2; D is unclear. Trimming stripped 3 bases from V and 3 bases from J, with 18 bases between. The length of the CDR3 is 16 residues. Per germline, CDR1 SGDLS and CDR2 YYNGEE. CDR3 nucleotides: TGTGCCAGCAGCGCCATTTCGATGGGAGACGACTATGGCTACACCTTC. Translating it yields CASSAISMGDDYGYTF.

As concerns this clone: The sample contains more than one DNA sequence encoding this CDR3. The chain joins TRBV11-3 to TRBJ2-1; D remains unclear. The germline gives CDR1 SGHNT, CDR2 YENEEA. Between the trimmed V and J ends, which lost 1 base and 4 bases, there was a span of 5 bases. There are 13 residues in the CDR3. The CDR3 DNA sequence: TGTGCCAGCAGCTTAGCCGGTTACAATGAGCAGTTCTTC. It yields the protein CASSLAGYNEQFF.

The chain is built from TRBV5-1 and TRBJ1-1; 9 bases align to TRBD1. V shed 4 bases, J shed 4 bases, and the junction held 11 bases outside the gene matches. The CDR3 loop spans 16 amino acids. CDR1 is SGHRS, CDR2 YFSETQ, per germline. The DNA of the CDR3 is TGCGCCAGCAGCCTAAATACAGGGGGCGTCCCCACTGAAGCTTTCTTT. Translation: CASSLNTGGVPTEAFF.

The rearrangement links TRBV12-3 or TRBV12-4 to TRBJ1-3; D is undetermined. The CDR3 spans 12 residues. V lost 3 bases and J lost 5, with 5 bases in between. The CDR3 DNA follows: TGTGCCAGCAGTTTGGAGAGAAACACCATATATTTT. The encoded protein is CASSLERNTIYF.